The 24 T cell receptor beta chains below were found in one sample sequenced in a study of T cells in Graves' hyperthyroidism and ophthalmopathy. RNA transcripts yielded amplified TCR beta CDR3 regions. First-round RT-PCR targeting the TCR CDR3 was performed with the HTBI primer set. Via MiXCR, TCRdb re-called the multiplex PCR reads, giving one row per CDR3 protein. The table records 410,000 or so distinct CDR3 sequences, roughly 15% of them present only once. Input material: blood. Receptors were obtained from a man aged 18-30 years with Graves' ophthalmopathy.

This clonotype was seen a handful of times. The chain couples TRBV28 to TRBJ2-5; D may be TRBD2 (6 bases). Deletions cut 6 bases from V and 1 base from J, with 21 bases between. Looked up from germline, CDR1 is MDHEN and CDR2 is SYDVKM. This CDR3 comprises 17 residues. Here the CDR3 reads CASRAKEAGPFQETQYF. DNA of the CDR3: TGTGCCAGCAGGGCTAAAGAGGCGGGACCTTTCCAAGAGACCCAGTACTTC.

The table lists this clonotype with a few counts. The rearrangement joins TRBV20-1 to TRBJ2-7, with 11 nucleotides matching TRBD1. With V trimmed by 3 bases and J by 3 bases, 7 bases remained unmatched. The CDR3 runs to 15 residues. Germline V gene sequence: CDR1 DFQATT, CDR2 SNEGSKA (reference sequence). This chain's CDR3 is CSASPGQGASYEQYF. The CDR3 nucleotides are TGCAGTGCTAGTCCTGGACAGGGGGCCAGCTACGAGCAGTACTTC.

The chain links TRBV20-1 to TRBJ2-2; 8 positions match TRBD2. CDR1 and CDR2 (germline): DFQATT, SNEGSKA (reference sequence). The CDR3 contains 18 residues. V lost 0 bases to trimming and J lost 6 bases; unmatched junction nucleotides: 15. CDR3 coding DNA: TGCAGTGCTAGAGAAGGTCTGTCCGGGACTAGGATGGCCGGGGAGCTGTTTTTT. Translated: CSAREGLSGTRMAGELFF.

The V call is TRBV7-8, the J call TRBJ2-1; 7 nucleotides line up with TRBD2. Trimming took 0 bases from V and 3 from J; bases not matched to a gene: 5. The CDR3 consists of 16 residues. CDR1 is SGHVS, CDR2 FQNEAQ, per germline. CDR3 DNA: TGTGCCAGCAGCTTAGCGCCCACTAGCGTCTACAATGAGCAGTTCTTC. It is translated as CASSLAPTSVYNEQFF.

The table lists this clonotype with many counts. CDR3 DNA sequence: TGTGCCAGTAGTATAACCAACACCTACGAGCAGTACTTC. This codes for CASSITNTYEQYF. The chain employs TRBV19 and TRBJ2-7; no reliable D call. This CDR3 region has 13 residues. From germline, CDR1 is LNHDA and CDR2 SQIVND (reference sequence). Trimming stripped 2 bases from V and 2 bases from J, with 7 bases between.

The chain is built from TRBV12-3 or TRBV12-4 and TRBJ2-7, with D tentatively TRBD2 (5 bases). The CDR3 covers 12 residues. V lost 6 bases to trimming and J lost 6 bases, with 12 bases between them. The CDR3 DNA reads as TGTGCCAGCAGACCGTCAGGAGGCGAGCAGTACTTC. Its protein is CASRPSGGEQYF.

On this clonotype itself: Being one base from a much bigger clone, this may be a read error. The chain recombines TRBV20-1 with TRBJ2-1, with 7 bases fitting TRBD1. The CDR3 is 11 amino acids. CDR1 is DFQATT, CDR2 SNEGSKA, per germline (reference sequence). The CDR3 region has the DNA TGCAGTCCCAGACAGGGCAATGGGCAGTTCTTC. Its protein is CSPRQGNGQFF.

This clonotype was counted at least ten times. The rearrangement links TRBV20-1 to TRBJ2-7; 12 positions match TRBD2. The V gene's germline CDR1 is DFQATT and CDR2 SNEGSKA (reference sequence). This CDR3 has 15 amino acids. V shed 0 bases, J shed 5 bases, and the junction held 5 bases outside the gene matches. CDR3 sequence (DNA): TGCAGTGCTAGAGATCCGGCTAGCGGGAGGGACGAGCAGTACTTC. It encodes CSARDPASGRDEQYF.

This clonotype has a count of ten or more. V is TRBV3-1 and J is TRBJ2-7; 12 bases agree with TRBD2. CDR3 length: 16 amino acids. Per the germline V gene, CDR1 is LGHDT and CDR2 is YNNKEL (reference sequence). With 5 bases clipped from V and 0 bases from J, the junction kept 5 bases outside the gene matches. CDR3 DNA sequence: TGTGCCAGCAGCATGGGACTAGCGGGTTTCTCCTACGAGCAGTACTTC. Translation: CASSMGLAGFSYEQYF.

This clonotype was seen many times. CDR3 DNA: TGTGCCAGCAGTGCCGGACTAGCGGGGGCCGGAGAGACCCAGTACTTC. Amino acids: CASSAGLAGAGETQYF. The genes are TRBV12-3 or TRBV12-4 and TRBJ2-5, with 13 positions matching TRBD2. The CDR3 runs 16 residues. The trim removed 5 bases at V and 4 bases at J, leaving 7 bases unmatched.

The sample holds many counts of this clonotype. The V gene is TRBV5-5, the J gene TRBJ2-5, with 8 bases identical to TRBD2. V lost 4 bases, J lost 2 bases, and 7 bases stayed unmatched. CDR3 length equals 15 residues. Germline loops: CDR1 SGHKS, CDR2 YYEKEE (reference sequence). CDR3 sequence (DNA): TGTGCCAGCAGCACCAGCGGGAGAGCGCAAGAGACCCAGTACTTC. This gives the protein CASSTSGRAQETQYF.

Of note for this clonotype: One end of the junction does not line up with germline, which may come from a read error. This chain joins TRBV6-1 and TRBJ2-4, with D maybe TRBD1 (6 bases). CDR3 length: 14 amino acids. Germline CDR1 is MNHNS and CDR2 is SASEGT. The CDR3 nucleotides are TGTGCCAGCAGTGTCACAGGGCCTCTAGACATTCACTACTTC. Amino acids: CASSVTGPLDIHYF.

V and J are TRBV19 and TRBJ2-7, with no clear D. The CDR3 is 14 amino acids. Trimming took off 3 bases at V and 2 bases at J, with 11 bases between the two ends. From germline, CDR1 is LNHDA and CDR2 SQIVND (reference sequence). CDR3 sequence (DNA): TGTGCCAGTAGTATCTCGCGAGCCACCTACGAGCAGTACTTC. This gives the protein CASSISRATYEQYF.

This clonotype showed up many times. V and J are TRBV18 and TRBJ2-7; the match to TRBD1 covers 7 bases. This CDR3 has 16 residues. Germline V lookup: CDR1 KGHSH, CDR2 LQKENI. Trimming at V came to 4 bases and at J to 3 bases, leaving 12 bases not matched to a gene. CDR3 protein: CASSRIPGTVDYEQYF. DNA for the CDR3: TGTGCCAGCTCACGTATTCCCGGGACAGTGGACTACGAGCAGTACTTC.

V is TRBV7-2 and J is TRBJ2-7; D might be TRBD2 (7 bases). Germline CDR1 SGHTA, CDR2 FQGNSA. Trimming shortened V by 2 bases and J by 0 bases, and 14 bases separated the two germline ends. The CDR3 runs to 16 residues. The CDR3 is CASSLRGGSTSYEQYF. The CDR3 DNA follows: TGTGCCAGCAGCTTAAGGGGGGGGTCTACCTCCTACGAGCAGTACTTC.

This clonotype was picked up a small number of times. CDR3 in amino acids: CASSQVSGRAGEQFF. CDR3 bases: TGTGCCAGCAGCCAAGTTAGCGGGAGGGCGGGCGAGCAGTTCTTC. The chain carries TRBV3-1 and TRBJ2-1; TRBD2 agrees at 11 bases. Germline V gene data show CDR1 as LGHDT and CDR2 as YNNKEL (reference sequence). The CDR3 runs 15 residues. V dropped 1 base and J dropped 10; count of bases not matched to a gene: 6.

In the case of this clonotype: A clone one base away is much larger, so this may be a read error. Since the CDR3 does not end with the conserved phenylalanine or tryptophan, this likely comes from a read error. The rearrangement links TRBV30 to TRBJ2-7; D is perhaps TRBD1 (5 bases). Trimming removed 4 bases at V and 4 bases at J, with 8 bases between. Germline V lookup: CDR1 GTSNPN, CDR2 SVGIG (reference sequence). This CDR3 has 11 residues. The CDR3 nucleotides are TGTGCCTGGAATCAGGGTTACGAGCAGTACCTC. Translation: CAWNQGYEQYL.

This clonotype was observed at least ten times. This chain uses TRBV7-8 with TRBJ2-1; TRBD2 matches 7 bases. The J segment lost 2 bases and the V segment lost 2 bases, leaving 9 bases of the junction unmatched. The CDR3 has 17 amino acids. Looked up from germline, CDR1 is SGHVS and CDR2 is FQNEAQ. This CDR3 is CASSLTAGDPAYNEQFF. DNA for the CDR3: TGTGCCAGCAGCTTAACGGCGGGGGACCCGGCCTACAATGAGCAGTTCTTC.

This clonotype has a handful of counts. This chain links TRBV11-2 with TRBJ2-7; perhaps TRBD2 as D (7 bases). V dropped 1 base and J dropped 0 bases, with 13 bases sitting between them. The CDR3 runs to 16 residues. Germline CDR1 reads SGHAT; CDR2 reads FQNNGV. This CDR3 is CASSLGRGAFSYEQYF. Here the CDR3 DNA reads TGTGCCAGCAGCTTAGGTCGGGGGGCCTTCTCCTACGAGCAGTACTTC.

This clonotype is a singleton in its sample. This chain joins TRBV19 and TRBJ2-5; D is unclear. This CDR3 contains 13 residues. From germline, CDR1 is LNHDA and CDR2 SQIVND (reference sequence). V was shortened by 0 bases and J by 6 bases, with 8 bases between the two germline ends. CDR3 sequence (DNA): TGTGCCAGTAGTATAGATCGTACGAAGACCCAGTACTTC. Its translation: CASSIDRTKTQYF.

Many counts were recorded for this clonotype. This rearrangement joins TRBV5-1 to TRBJ2-3; 7 bases map to TRBD2. V gave up 3 bases and J gave up 1 base; unmatched junction bases: 5. The germline V gene encodes CDR1 SGHRS and CDR2 YFSETQ. CDR3 size: 15 residues. CDR3 protein: CASSSGTTRTDTQYF. Written as DNA, the CDR3 is TGCGCCAGCAGCTCCGGGACTACGCGCACAGATACGCAGTATTTT.

The rearrangement links TRBV11-3 to TRBJ2-6; D is unclear. Germline V CDR1 and CDR2: SGHNT, YENEEA. The V end was cut by 3 bases, the J end by 5 bases, with 5 bases between. The CDR3 runs to 13 residues. This chain's CDR3 is CASSFDRANVLTF. The CDR3 coding sequence is TGTGCCAGCAGCTTCGACCGGGCCAACGTCCTGACTTTC.

This clonotype was observed many times. V is TRBV24-1 and J is TRBJ1-2, with a weak D call TRBD1 (6 bases). Germline V gene sequence: CDR1 KGHDR, CDR2 SFDVKD. The CDR3 is 16 amino acids. Trimming removed 3 bases at V and 2 bases at J, with 15 bases between. CDR3 bases: TGTGCCACCAGTGATCCGGAGGGGCAGGGGAACTATGGCTACACCTTC. Translation gives CATSDPEGQGNYGYTF.

At least ten counts were recorded for this clonotype. The rearrangement links TRBV6-1 to TRBJ2-1; 10 bases align to TRBD2. Germline-derived CDR1 and CDR2 are MNHNS and SASEGT. The CDR3 is made up of 17 amino acids. The J segment lost 2 bases and the V segment lost 2 bases, leaving 6 bases of the junction unmatched. The CDR3 reads CASSEREREGPYNEQFF. The CDR3 DNA reads TGTGCCAGCAGTGAAAGGGAGCGGGAGGGCCCCTACAATGAGCAGTTCTTC.